This entry describes one T cell receptor beta chain. Its antigen is still unknown. These data belong to a study of yellow fever vaccine responses in identical twins. Points from the study as a whole: Twins' vaccine T cell response reportedly gave the appearance of partial convergence and partial personalization.

V shed 6 bases, J shed 2 bases, and the junction held 12 bases outside the gene matches. The CDR3 spans 16 residues. Germline V lookup: CDR1 SGDLS, CDR2 YYNGEE. TCRdb reprocessed the RT-PCR reads via MiXCR and lists one record per CDR3 protein. The repertoire holds about 2,500 distinct CDR3 sequences, with approximately 87% as singletons. The source material was T cells from blood (PBMCs), unsorted or a sorted subset (not recorded which), sampled before or after yellow fever vaccination (not recorded which). This TCR came from a woman between 18 and 30 years old who received the yellow fever vaccine. The chain links TRBV9 to TRBJ2-3; 7 bases align to TRBD2. In DNA form, the CDR3 reads TGTGCCAGCAATATGGGGGGGACCGTCCTCACAGATACGCAGTATTTT. Its protein is CASNMGGTVLTDTQYF.